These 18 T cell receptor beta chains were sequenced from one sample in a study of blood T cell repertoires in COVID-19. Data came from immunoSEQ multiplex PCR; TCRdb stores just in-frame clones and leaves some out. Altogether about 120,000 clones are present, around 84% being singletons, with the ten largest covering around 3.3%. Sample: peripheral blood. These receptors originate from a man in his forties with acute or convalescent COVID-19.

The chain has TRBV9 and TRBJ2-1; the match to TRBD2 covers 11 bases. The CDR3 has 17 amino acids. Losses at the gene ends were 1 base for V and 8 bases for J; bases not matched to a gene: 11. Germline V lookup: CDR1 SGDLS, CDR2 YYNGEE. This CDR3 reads CASSVSVAGGSADEQFF. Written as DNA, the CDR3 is TGTGCCAGCAGCGTATCGGTAGCGGGGGGGTCGGCGGATGAGCAGTTCTTC.

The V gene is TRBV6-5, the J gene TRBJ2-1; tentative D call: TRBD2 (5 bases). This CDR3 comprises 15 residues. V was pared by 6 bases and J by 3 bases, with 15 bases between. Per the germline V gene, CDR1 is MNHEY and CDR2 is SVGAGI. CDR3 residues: CASSLGAARYNEQFF. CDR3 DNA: TGTGCCAGCAGCCTCGGAGCGGCCCGCTACAATGAGCAGTTCTTC.

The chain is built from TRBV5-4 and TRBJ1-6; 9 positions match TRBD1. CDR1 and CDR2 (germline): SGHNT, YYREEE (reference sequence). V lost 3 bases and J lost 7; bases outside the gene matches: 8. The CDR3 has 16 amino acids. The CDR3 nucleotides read TGTGCCAGCAGCTCGACCATGGACAGGGGAAATTCACCCCTCCACTTT. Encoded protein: CASSSTMDRGNSPLHF.

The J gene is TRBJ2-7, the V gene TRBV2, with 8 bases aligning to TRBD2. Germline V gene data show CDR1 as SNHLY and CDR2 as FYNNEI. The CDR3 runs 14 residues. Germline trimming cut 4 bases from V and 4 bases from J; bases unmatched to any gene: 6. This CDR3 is CASSVAGGGYEQYF. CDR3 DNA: TGTGCCAGCAGTGTTGCGGGGGGAGGGTACGAGCAGTACTTC.

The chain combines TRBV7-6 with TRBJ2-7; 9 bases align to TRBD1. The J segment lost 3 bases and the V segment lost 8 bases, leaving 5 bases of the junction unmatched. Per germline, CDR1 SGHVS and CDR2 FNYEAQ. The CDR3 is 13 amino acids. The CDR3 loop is CASSGTGNYEQYF. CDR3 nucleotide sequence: TGTGCCAGCTCCGGGACAGGGAACTACGAGCAGTACTTC. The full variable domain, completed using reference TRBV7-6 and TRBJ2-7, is GAGVSQSPRYKVTKRGQDVALRCDPISGHVSLYWYRQALGQGPEFLTYFNYEAQQDKSGLPNDRFSAERPEGSISTLTIQRTEQRDSAMYRCASSGTGNYEQYFGPGTRLTVT.

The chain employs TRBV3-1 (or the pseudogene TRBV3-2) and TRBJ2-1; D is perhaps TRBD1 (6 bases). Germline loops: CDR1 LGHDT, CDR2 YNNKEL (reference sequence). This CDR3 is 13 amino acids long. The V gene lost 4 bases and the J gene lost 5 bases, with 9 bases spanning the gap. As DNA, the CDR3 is TGTGCCAGCAGCCCCTACAGGGACAATGAGCAGTTCTTC. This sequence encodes CASSPYRDNEQFF.

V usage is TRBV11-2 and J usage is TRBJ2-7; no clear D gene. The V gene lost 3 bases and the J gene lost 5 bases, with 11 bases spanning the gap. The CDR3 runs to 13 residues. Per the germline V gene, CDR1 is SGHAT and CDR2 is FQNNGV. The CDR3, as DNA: TGTGCCAGCAGCTTGGCTCTGGCCCACGAGCAGTACTTC. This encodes CASSLALAHEQYF.

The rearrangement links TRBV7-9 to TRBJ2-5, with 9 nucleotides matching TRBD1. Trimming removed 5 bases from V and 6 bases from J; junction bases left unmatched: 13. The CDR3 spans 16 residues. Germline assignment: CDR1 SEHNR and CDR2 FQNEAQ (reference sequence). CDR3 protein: CASSPSSGTGSKTQYF. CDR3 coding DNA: TGTGCCAGCAGCCCTTCTTCCGGGACAGGGTCAAAGACCCAGTACTTC. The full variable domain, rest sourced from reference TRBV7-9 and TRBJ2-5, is DTGVSQNPRHKITKRGQNVTFRCDPISEHNRLYWYRQTLGQGPEFLTYFQNEAQLEKSRLLSDRFSAERPKGSFSTLEIQRTEQGDSAMYLCASSPSSGTGSKTQYFGPGTRLLVL.

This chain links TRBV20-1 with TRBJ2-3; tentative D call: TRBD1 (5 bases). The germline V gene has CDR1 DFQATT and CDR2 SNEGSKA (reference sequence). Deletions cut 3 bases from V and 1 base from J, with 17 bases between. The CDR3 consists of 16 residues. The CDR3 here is CSASMLEGVGTDTQYF. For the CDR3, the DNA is TGCAGTGCTAGTATGCTAGAAGGGGTCGGCACAGATACGCAGTATTTT.

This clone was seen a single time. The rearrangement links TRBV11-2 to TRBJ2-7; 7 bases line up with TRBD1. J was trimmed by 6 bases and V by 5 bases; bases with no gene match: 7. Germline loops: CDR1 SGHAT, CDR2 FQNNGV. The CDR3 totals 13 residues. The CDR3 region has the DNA TGTGCCAGCAGCCCTAACAGGGGAAGCGAGCAGTACTTC. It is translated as CASSPNRGSEQYF.

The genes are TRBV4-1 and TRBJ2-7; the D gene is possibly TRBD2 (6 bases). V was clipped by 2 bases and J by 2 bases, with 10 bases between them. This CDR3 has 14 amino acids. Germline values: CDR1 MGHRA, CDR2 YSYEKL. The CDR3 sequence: CASSQPGATYEQYF. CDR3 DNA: TGCGCCAGCAGCCAACCGGGAGCAACCTACGAGCAGTACTTC.

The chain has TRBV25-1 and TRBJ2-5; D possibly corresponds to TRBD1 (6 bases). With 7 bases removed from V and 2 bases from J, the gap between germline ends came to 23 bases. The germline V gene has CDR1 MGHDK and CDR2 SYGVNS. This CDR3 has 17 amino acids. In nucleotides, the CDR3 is TGTGCCAGCACACCCGCGGGCCAGGGAAGGGGGCAAGAGACCCAGTACTTC. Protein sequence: CASTPAGQGRGQETQYF. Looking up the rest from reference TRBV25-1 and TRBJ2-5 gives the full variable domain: EADIYQTPRYLVIGTGKKITLECSQTMGHDKMYWYQQDPGMELHLIHYSYGVNSTEKGDLSSESTVSRIRTEHFPLTLESARPSHTSQYLCASTPAGQGRGQETQYFGPGTRLLVL.

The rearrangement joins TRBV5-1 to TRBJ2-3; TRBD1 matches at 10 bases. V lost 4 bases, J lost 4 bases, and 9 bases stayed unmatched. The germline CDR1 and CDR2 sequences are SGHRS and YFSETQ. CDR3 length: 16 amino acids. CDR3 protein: CASSQFDRGRADTQYF. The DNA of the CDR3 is TGCGCCAGCAGCCAATTTGACAGGGGGCGAGCAGATACGCAGTATTTT.

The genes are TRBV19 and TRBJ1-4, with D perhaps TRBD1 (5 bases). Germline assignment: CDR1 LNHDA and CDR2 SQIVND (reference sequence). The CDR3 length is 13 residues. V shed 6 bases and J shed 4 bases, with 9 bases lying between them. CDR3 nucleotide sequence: TGTGCCAGTAGCAGACAGAGTAATGAAAAACTGTTTTTT. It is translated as CASSRQSNEKLFF.

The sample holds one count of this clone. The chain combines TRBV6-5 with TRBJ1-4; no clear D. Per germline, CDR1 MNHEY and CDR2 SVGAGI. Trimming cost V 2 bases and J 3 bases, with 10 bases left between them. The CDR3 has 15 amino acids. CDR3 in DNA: TGTGCCAGCAGTTACAGGGAGGGCCCTAATGAAAAACTGTTTTTT. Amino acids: CASSYREGPNEKLFF.

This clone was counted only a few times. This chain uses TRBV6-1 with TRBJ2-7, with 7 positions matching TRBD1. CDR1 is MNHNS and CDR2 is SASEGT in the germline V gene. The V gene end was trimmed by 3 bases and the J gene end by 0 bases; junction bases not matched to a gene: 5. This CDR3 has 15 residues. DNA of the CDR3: TGTGCCAGCAGTGACGAGACAGGGAGCTCCTACGAGCAGTACTTC. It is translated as CASSDETGSSYEQYF.

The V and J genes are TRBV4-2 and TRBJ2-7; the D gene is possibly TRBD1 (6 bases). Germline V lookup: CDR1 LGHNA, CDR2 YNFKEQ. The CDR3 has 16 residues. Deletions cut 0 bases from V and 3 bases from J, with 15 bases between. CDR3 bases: TGTGCCAGCAGCCAAGAACAATCAGGGGCAGGCTACGAGCAGTACTTC. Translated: CASSQEQSGAGYEQYF.

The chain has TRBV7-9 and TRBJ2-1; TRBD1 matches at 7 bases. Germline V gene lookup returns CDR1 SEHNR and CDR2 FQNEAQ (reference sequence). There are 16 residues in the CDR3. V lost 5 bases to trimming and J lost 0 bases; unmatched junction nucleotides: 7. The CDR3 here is CASSPRDSDSYNEQFF. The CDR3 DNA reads TGTGCCAGCAGCCCCCGGGACAGCGACTCCTACAATGAGCAGTTCTTC.